This TCR beta chain appears in the sequencing data of a study of cytomegalovirus exposure and HLA in healthy donors. Primers: 60 Vbeta forward and 13 Jbeta reverse. In the authors' workflow: Roughly 10 million shared chains were among the approximately 76 million unique TCR beta chains that a later analysis counted. Only in-frame clones appear in the TCRdb table, and some are missing; sequencing was by immunoSEQ multiplex PCR. The V and J calls and clone size were taken over from that table, and D and trimming were inferred from the DNA. The data hold approximately 190,000 clones, with 75% to 80% observed a single time. With regard to this clone: Its antigen is unidentified.

Per the germline V gene, CDR1 is SGHAT and CDR2 is FQNNGV. CDR3 length: 15 residues. The V and J ends lost 0 bases and 7 bases respectively, with 15 bases between them. Overall study findings and caveats: Cytomegalovirus association was assigned to 150 to 200 TCR beta chains.

This TCR came from a woman aged 25 to 39 in good health and CMV-seropositive. The chain links TRBV11-2 to TRBJ1-2; perhaps TRBD1 as D (5 bases). Input material: PBMCs. This CDR3 reads CASSLENRGNGGYTF. The CDR3 DNA is TGTGCCAGCAGCTTAGAAAATAGGGGTAATGGTGGCTACACCTTC.